Listed here are 30 T cell receptor beta chains from one sample, sequenced in a study of cytomegalovirus exposure and HLA in healthy donors. The PCR ran on 60 Vbeta and 13 Jbeta primers. Profiled with immunoSEQ multiplex PCR; TCRdb holds only in-frame clones, not every one. The sample shows some 160,000 clones, and about 2.2% sits with its ten largest clones. Sequenced material: PBMCs. The receptors derive from a man aged 25 to 40 in good health and CMV-seronegative.

The chain uses TRBV7-9 and TRBJ2-1; 13 nucleotides line up with TRBD2. The germline V gene has CDR1 SEHNR and CDR2 FQNEAQ (reference sequence). With 5 bases clipped from V and 4 bases from J, the junction kept 11 bases outside the gene matches. The CDR3 is 18 residues long. Here the CDR3 DNA reads TGTGCCAGCAGCCCGGGCCTGGGACTAGCGGGACGGTACAATGAGCAGTTCTTC. Protein: CASSPGLGLAGRYNEQFF.

V and J are TRBV28 and TRBJ2-4; 9 bases align to TRBD2. CDR3 length: 15 residues. The germline V gene has CDR1 MDHEN and CDR2 SYDVKM. J was trimmed by 15 bases and V by 2 bases; bases with no gene match: 14. As DNA, the CDR3 is TGTGCCAGCAGTTTACGTTCGAGCGGGAGGACGCCCGTGTACTTC. Translation gives CASSLRSSGRTPVYF.

CDR3 bases: TGCGCCAGCAGCTTGGACGGGGGAGTGGTCTACAATGAGCAGTTCTTC. Translation gives CASSLDGGVVYNEQFF. This chain uses TRBV5-1 with TRBJ2-1; tentative D call: TRBD2 (6 bases). The CDR3 totals 16 residues. Trimming stripped 0 bases from V and 3 bases from J, with 13 bases between. Germline V lookup: CDR1 SGHRS, CDR2 YFSETQ.

Written as DNA, the CDR3 is TGTGCCAGCAGTTGGGACAGGGAGGCTTTCTTT. This encodes CASSWDREAFF. J is TRBJ1-1 and V is TRBV28; 9 bases map to TRBD1. The CDR3 consists of 11 residues. Germline values: CDR1 MDHEN, CDR2 SYDVKM. J lost 11 bases, V lost 4 bases, and 2 bases had no gene match.

The chain uses TRBV5-3 and TRBJ1-5, with D perhaps TRBD1 (5 bases). TRBV5-3 is placed among ORFs of uncertain function. The CDR3 extends over 18 amino acids. V was trimmed by 6 bases and J by 3 bases, leaving 25 bases between them. The CDR3 spells CARIPQTDRPIFNQPQHF. In DNA form, the CDR3 reads TGTGCCAGAATCCCTCAAACAGACAGACCAATATTCAATCAGCCCCAGCATTTT.

This sequence joins TRBV10-3 and TRBJ2-1; maybe TRBD2 (6 bases). The CDR3 sequence is 13 residues long. Looked up from germline, CDR1 is ENHRY and CDR2 is SYGVKD. V was cut by 7 bases and J by 6 bases, with 13 bases left in between. The CDR3 DNA reads TGTGCCATCACGGAGGGAGCCGGCAATGAGCAGTTCTTC. Translation gives CAITEGAGNEQFF.

The chain couples TRBV4-1 to TRBJ1-3, with no clear D. The germline CDR1 and CDR2 sequences are MGHRA and YSYEKL. The CDR3 covers 15 residues. Trimming took 1 base from V and 4 from J, leaving 11 bases between them. CDR3 sequence: CASSQGRVSGNTIYF. The CDR3, as DNA: TGCGCCAGCAGCCAAGGTCGGGTTTCGGGAAACACCATATATTTT.

The chain combines TRBV9 with TRBJ2-7, with 12 nucleotides matching TRBD1. The CDR3 is 17 residues long. The germline CDR1 and CDR2 sequences are SGDLS and YYNGEE. Trimming cost V 2 bases and J 3 bases; bases outside gene matches: 9. The CDR3 sequence is CASSVEPGQGANYEQYF. CDR3 nucleotide sequence: TGTGCCAGCAGCGTGGAACCGGGACAGGGGGCGAACTACGAGCAGTACTTC. The whole variable domain, filled in from reference TRBV9 and TRBJ2-7, reads DSGVTQTPKHLITATGQRVTLRCSPRSGDLSVYWYQQSLDQGLQFLIQYYNGEERAKGNILERFSAQQFPDLHSELNLSSLELGDSALYFCASSVEPGQGANYEQYFGPGTRLTVT.

The chain uses TRBV27 and TRBJ1-5, with D tentatively TRBD1 (5 bases). Germline-derived CDR1 and CDR2 are MNHEY and SMNVEV (reference sequence). The CDR3 sequence is 15 residues long. Trimming left V 6 bases short and J 5 bases short, with 17 bases between. The CDR3 coding sequence is TGTGCCAGCAGCCCGATCGACAGCCCTTATCAGCCCCAGCATTTT. Its translation is CASSPIDSPYQPQHF.

The V gene is TRBV18, the J gene TRBJ2-5; D remains unclear. Looked up from germline, CDR1 is KGHSH and CDR2 is LQKENI. Deletions cut 0 bases from V and 2 bases from J, with 10 bases between. CDR3 length equals 15 residues. The CDR3 region has the DNA TGTGCCAGCTCACCACCGTCGCAGAAACAAGAGACCCAGTACTTC. Amino acid sequence: CASSPPSQKQETQYF.

J is TRBJ2-5 and V is TRBV6-1, with D perhaps TRBD2 (6 bases). Trimming left V 3 bases short and J 4 bases short, with 15 bases between. Germline V gene lookup returns CDR1 MNHNS and CDR2 SASEGT. This CDR3 is built from 15 residues. The CDR3 sequence: CASSDQPGLSETQYF. CDR3 coding DNA: TGTGCCAGCAGTGACCAACCGGGACTCTCAGAGACCCAGTACTTC.

V and J are TRBV27 and TRBJ1-2, with 8 bases that match TRBD1. Germline CDR1 MNHEY, CDR2 SMNVEV (reference sequence). The CDR3 is 15 amino acids. After removal of 5 bases from V and 8 bases from J, the junction contained 13 bases not matched to a gene. For the CDR3, the DNA is TGTGCCAGCAGTCCCGGGAACCAGGGGGCGGGAGGCTACACCTTC. Translation: CASSPGNQGAGGYTF.

This chain connects TRBV4-2 to TRBJ1-2; 8 bases map to TRBD1. The CDR3 has 16 amino acids. Germline assignment: CDR1 LGHNA and CDR2 YNFKEQ. Germline trimming cut 1 base from V and 4 bases from J; bases unmatched to any gene: 8. DNA for the CDR3: TGTGCCAGCAGCCAAGGAAAGCCAGGGGGCGGCTATGGCTACACCTTC. Its protein product is CASSQGKPGGGYGYTF.

V usage is TRBV18 and J usage is TRBJ1-5; no firm D call. The V gene's germline CDR1 is KGHSH and CDR2 LQKENI. V lost 4 bases to trimming and J lost 5 bases, with 9 bases between them. The CDR3 spans 13 residues. The CDR3 DNA reads TGTGCCAGCTCACAGGGAGAGCATCAGCCCCAGCATTTT. This translates into CASSQGEHQPQHF.

The rearrangement links TRBV7-9 to TRBJ2-5; D ambiguous. Deletions cut 9 bases from V and 2 bases from J, with 13 bases between. The germline gives CDR1 SEHNR, CDR2 FQNEAQ (reference sequence). This CDR3 is built from 13 residues. The CDR3 region has the DNA TGTGCCAGTAGGCCGACCGGGCAAGAGACCCAGTACTTC. Its protein is CASRPTGQETQYF.

J is TRBJ2-7 and V is TRBV4-1; 9 bases fit TRBD1. Per the germline V gene, CDR1 is MGHRA and CDR2 is YSYEKL. J gave up 2 bases and V 2 bases, and 7 bases lay outside the gene matches. The CDR3 contains 16 residues. CDR3 bases: TGCGCCAGCAGCCAAACCCCGGGACAGGGACCCTACGAGCAGTACTTC. Its translation: CASSQTPGQGPYEQYF.

The chain links TRBV19 to TRBJ1-1; TRBD1 agrees at 11 bases. CDR3 size: 14 residues. Germline V gene lookup returns CDR1 LNHDA and CDR2 SQIVND (reference sequence). V was pared by 10 bases and J by 4 bases, with 8 bases of the junction left unmatched. The CDR3 region has the DNA TGTGCCACCCAGGACAGGGGGCAGAGCACTGAAGCTTTCTTT. It is translated as CATQDRGQSTEAFF.

The chain couples TRBV7-9 to TRBJ2-6; D remains unclear. Germline lookup yields CDR1 SEHNR and CDR2 FQNEAQ (reference sequence). The ends were cut back, 7 bases at V and 0 bases at J, with 7 bases in the middle. The CDR3 loop spans 14 amino acids. CDR3 region: CASTPNSGANVLTF. DNA of the CDR3: TGTGCCAGCACCCCTAACTCTGGGGCCAACGTCCTGACTTTC.

This chain uses TRBV6-6 with TRBJ2-7; D remains ambiguous. V was trimmed by 5 bases and J by 5 bases, leaving 16 bases between them. This CDR3 has 14 residues. The germline V gene encodes CDR1 MNHNY and CDR2 SVGAGI (reference sequence). The CDR3 DNA is TGTGCCAGCAGTGCCTTCGTGGCTGGCCACGAGCAGTACTTC. Amino acids: CASSAFVAGHEQYF.

The V gene is TRBV27, the J gene TRBJ1-2, with 7 bases aligning to TRBD1. CDR1 is MNHEY and CDR2 is SMNVEV in the germline V gene (reference sequence). The CDR3 consists of 14 residues. V shed 4 bases and J 8 bases; nucleotides not matched to a gene: 10. CDR3 nucleotides: TGTGCCAGCAGTTCCATTGGAGGGGGCGGCGGCTACACCTTC. Protein: CASSSIGGGGGYTF.

The chain is built from TRBV5-8 and TRBJ1-2; 7 bases agree with TRBD1. This CDR3 spans 12 amino acids. Per the germline V gene, CDR1 is SGHTS and CDR2 is YDEGEE. Trimming removed 4 bases from V and 6 bases from J; junction bases left unmatched: 3. The CDR3 sequence is CASSKDRNGYTF. The CDR3, as DNA: TGTGCCAGCAGCAAGGACAGGAATGGCTACACCTTC.

The chain recombines TRBV18 with TRBJ2-1; unclear D gene. Trimming removed 4 bases at V and 6 bases at J, with 10 bases between. The CDR3 extends over 13 amino acids. The germline CDR1 and CDR2 sequences are KGHSH and LQKENI. The CDR3 coding sequence is TGTGCCAGCTCACGTCCTATTGTCAATGAGCAGTTCTTC. Protein sequence: CASSRPIVNEQFF. Complete variable domain (other parts from reference TRBV18 and TRBJ2-1): NAGVMQNPRHLVRRRGQEARLRCSPMKGHSHVYWYRQLPEEGLKFMVYLQKENIIDESGMPKERFSAEFPKEGPSILRIQQVVRGDSAAYFCASSRPIVNEQFFGPGTRLTVL.

The genes are TRBV10-2 and TRBJ2-1; 8 bases agree with TRBD2. The CDR3 runs 13 residues. V shed 7 bases and J 7 bases; nucleotides not matched to a gene: 6. Germline-derived CDR1 and CDR2 are WSHSY and SAAADI. The chain's CDR3 is CASILAGRNEQFF. The DNA for the CDR3 is TGCGCCAGCATTTTAGCGGGGAGGAATGAGCAGTTCTTC.

The chain uses TRBV28 and TRBJ1-1; no clear D gene. This CDR3 contains 14 residues. V shed 7 bases and J shed 0 bases, with 12 bases lying between them. CDR1 MDHEN and CDR2 SYDVKM come from the germline V gene. The CDR3 DNA follows: TGTGCCAGCACAAGACCAGGAATGAACACTGAAGCTTTCTTT. Its protein product is CASTRPGMNTEAFF. Full variable domain (remainder filled in from reference TRBV28 and TRBJ1-1): DVKVTQSSRYLVKRTGEKVFLECVQDMDHENMFWYRQDPGLGLRLIYFSYDVKMKEKGDIPEGYSVSREKKERFSLILESASTNQTSMYLCASTRPGMNTEAFFGQGTRLTVV.

The rearrangement uses TRBV7-2 and TRBJ2-1, with 15 bases fitting TRBD2. The CDR3 is made up of 14 amino acids. J was trimmed by 12 bases and V by 5 bases; bases with no gene match: 5. Germline-derived CDR1 and CDR2 are SGHTA and FQGNSA. CDR3 region: CASSLGLAGGGQFF. In DNA form, the CDR3 reads TGTGCCAGCAGCCTTGGACTAGCGGGAGGGGGGCAGTTCTTC.

The chain couples TRBV10-3 to TRBJ2-3; 8 bases match TRBD2. The germline V gene encodes CDR1 ENHRY and CDR2 SYGVKD. This CDR3 has 15 residues. The V segment lost 2 bases and the J segment 4 bases; nucleotides outside the gene matches: 5. For the CDR3, the DNA is TGTGCCATCAGTGAGGTGCGGGAGGCCCCAGATACGCAGTATTTT. It encodes CAISEVREAPDTQYF.

The rearrangement joins TRBV7-3 to TRBJ2-1, with a tentative D call TRBD1 (6 bases). Between the trimmed V and J ends, which lost 5 bases and 3 bases, there was a span of 11 bases. The CDR3 runs 14 residues. Germline V gives CDR1 SGHTA, CDR2 FQGTGA. CDR3 nucleotides: TGTGCCAGCAGCCCGACGGACAGCTACAATGAGCAGTTCTTC. It codes for CASSPTDSYNEQFF.

The rearrangement links TRBV2 to TRBJ2-7; a weak D match, TRBD2 (6 bases). CDR1 and CDR2 (germline): SNHLY, FYNNEI. The CDR3 extends over 13 amino acids. V was trimmed by 3 bases and J by 6 bases, leaving 12 bases between them. CDR3 sequence: CASSDQRVPEQYF. As DNA, the CDR3 is TGTGCCAGCAGTGACCAGCGGGTCCCCGAGCAGTACTTC.

V usage is TRBV18 and J usage is TRBJ2-7, with 7 bases lining up with TRBD1. Germline assignment: CDR1 KGHSH and CDR2 LQKENI. V lost 1 base, J lost 3 bases, and 6 bases stayed unmatched. The CDR3 is 15 residues long. The DNA for the CDR3 is TGTGCCAGCTCACCACGACAGGGAGCAGACTACGAGCAGTACTTC. Protein product: CASSPRQGADYEQYF.

V and J are TRBV10-1 and TRBJ2-1, with 8 nucleotides matching TRBD2. The CDR3 contains 14 residues. V trimming: 7 bases; J trimming: 3 bases; junction bases outside the gene matches: 5. Germline V lookup: CDR1 WNHNN, CDR2 SYGVQD (reference sequence). CDR3 protein: CASTAGTSYNEQFF. In DNA form, the CDR3 reads TGCGCCAGCACCGCCGGGACTAGCTACAATGAGCAGTTCTTC.